These 5 T cell receptor beta chains came from one sample sequenced in a study of T-cell memory formation after mild COVID-19 (dated by TCRdb to 2020 to 2023). Receptor libraries were prepared by 5' RACE. Sequencing took place on an Illumina NovaSeq 6000. The public sequencing data were trimmed at Q25 with fastp and processed into clonotypes with MiXCR by TCRdb, which kept only in-frame beta chains. CDR3 protein sequences are deduplicated, and each keeps its most common genes and DNA. In all, the sample holds just over 60,000 distinct CDR3 sequences, and about a tenth of those were seen once. The ten biggest clones cover 1% to 1.4% of the sample. The sequenced sample consisted of PBMCs or a T cell subset sorted from them (not recorded which). These receptors all come from a man aged 18 to 35 who had mild COVID-19 (a few samples of this study predate the infection). The sample titles of this study are shuffled in the database, so cell type and time point are left out; the donor was told from shared clones.

This clonotype has just a few counts. The chain couples TRBV10-3 to TRBJ1-1; D remains unclear. V gave up 6 bases and J gave up 1 base, with 18 bases separating them. Germline loops: CDR1 ENHRY, CDR2 SYGVKD. The CDR3 spans 16 residues. CDR3 nucleotides: TGTGCCATCAGGGACCAATCAGTTGAGGGGAACACTGAAGCTTTCTTT. Its protein is CAIRDQSVEGNTEAFF.

This clonotype has a count of ten or more. V and J are TRBV24-1 and TRBJ2-3; 8 bases fit TRBD1. Germline V gives CDR1 KGHDR, CDR2 SFDVKD. J gave up 4 bases and V 6 bases, and 8 bases lay outside the gene matches. The CDR3 consists of 15 residues. CDR3 amino acids: CATSPGQGRADTQYF. CDR3 in DNA: TGTGCCACCAGTCCCGGACAGGGCCGCGCAGATACGCAGTATTTT.

This clonotype was seen a handful of times. The chain employs TRBV5-4 and TRBJ2-3, with TRBD2 matching over 8 bases. V lost 4 bases and J lost 2; bases outside the gene matches: 6. CDR3 length equals 15 residues. Germline V lookup: CDR1 SGHNT, CDR2 YYREEE (reference sequence). Here the CDR3 DNA reads TGTGCCAGCAGCCCTCGGGGGGGGCTCACAGATACGCAGTATTTT. Its protein product is CASSPRGGLTDTQYF. The complete variable domain, with remaining parts taken from reference TRBV5-4 and TRBJ2-3, reads ETGVTQSPTHLIKTRGQQVTLRCSSQSGHNTVSWYQQALGQGPQFIFQYYREEENGRGNFPPRFSGLQFPNYSSELNVNALELDDSALYLCASSPRGGLTDTQYFGPGTRLTVL.

This clonotype showed up many times. The chain is built from TRBV7-2 and TRBJ2-1; D ambiguous. CDR3 length: 15 amino acids. The V gene's germline CDR1 is SGHTA and CDR2 FQGNSA. V was pared by 1 base and J by 0 bases, with 7 bases between. CDR3 in DNA: TGTGCCAGCAGCTTAGGGATGAGCTCCTACAATGAGCAGTTCTTC. Protein sequence: CASSLGMSSYNEQFF.

This clonotype was found many times. V usage is TRBV6-2 or TRBV6-3 and J usage is TRBJ2-2, with TRBD2 identical over 7 bases. The germline gives CDR1 MNHEY, CDR2 SVGEGT. J lost 6 bases, V lost 7 bases, and 11 bases had no gene match. The CDR3 is 15 amino acids. DNA of the CDR3: TGTGCCAGCATGACGGGGGGAATCGGGTCCGGGGAGCTGTTTTTT. This translates into CASMTGGIGSGELFF.